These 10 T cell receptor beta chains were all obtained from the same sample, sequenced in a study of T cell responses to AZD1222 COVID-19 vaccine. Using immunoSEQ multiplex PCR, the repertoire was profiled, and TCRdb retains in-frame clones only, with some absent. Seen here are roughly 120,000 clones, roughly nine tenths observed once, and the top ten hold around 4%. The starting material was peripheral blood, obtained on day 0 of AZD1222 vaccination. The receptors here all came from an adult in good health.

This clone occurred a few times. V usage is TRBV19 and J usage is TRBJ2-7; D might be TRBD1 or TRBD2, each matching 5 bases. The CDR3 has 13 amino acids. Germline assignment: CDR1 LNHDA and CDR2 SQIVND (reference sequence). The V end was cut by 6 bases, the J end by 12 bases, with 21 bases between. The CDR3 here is CASRNRDGILWYF. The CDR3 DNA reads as TGTGCCAGTAGAAACCGGGACGGAATTTTGTGGTACTTC.

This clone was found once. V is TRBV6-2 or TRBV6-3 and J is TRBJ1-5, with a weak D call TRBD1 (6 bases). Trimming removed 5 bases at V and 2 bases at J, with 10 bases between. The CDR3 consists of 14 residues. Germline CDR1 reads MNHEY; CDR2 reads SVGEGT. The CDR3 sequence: CASSRRQGNQPQHF. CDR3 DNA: TGTGCCAGCAGTCGACGACAGGGCAATCAGCCCCAGCATTTT.

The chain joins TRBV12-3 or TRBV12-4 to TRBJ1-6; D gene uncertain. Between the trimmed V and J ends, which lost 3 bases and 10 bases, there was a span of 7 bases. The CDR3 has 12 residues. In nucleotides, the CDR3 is TGTGCCAGCAGTTTCAAGGCCTCACCCCTCCACTTT. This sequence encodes CASSFKASPLHF.

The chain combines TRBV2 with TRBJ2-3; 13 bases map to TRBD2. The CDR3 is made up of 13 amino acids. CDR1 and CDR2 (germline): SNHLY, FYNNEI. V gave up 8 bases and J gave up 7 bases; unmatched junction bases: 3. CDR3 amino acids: CASGLAGEHTQYF. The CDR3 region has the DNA TGTGCCAGCGGACTAGCGGGAGAACATACGCAGTATTTT.

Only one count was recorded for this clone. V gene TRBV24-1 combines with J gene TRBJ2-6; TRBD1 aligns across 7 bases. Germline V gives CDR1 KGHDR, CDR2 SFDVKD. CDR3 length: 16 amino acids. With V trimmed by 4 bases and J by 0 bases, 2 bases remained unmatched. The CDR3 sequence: CATSETGRSGANVLTF. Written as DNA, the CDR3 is TGTGCCACCAGTGAGACAGGGCGCTCTGGGGCCAACGTCCTGACTTTC.

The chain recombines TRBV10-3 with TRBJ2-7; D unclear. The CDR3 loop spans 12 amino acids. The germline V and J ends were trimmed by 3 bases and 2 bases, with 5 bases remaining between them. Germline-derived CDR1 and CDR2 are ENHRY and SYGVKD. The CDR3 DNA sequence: TGTGCCATCAGTGAAAGAACCTACGAGCAGTACTTC. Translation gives CAISERTYEQYF.

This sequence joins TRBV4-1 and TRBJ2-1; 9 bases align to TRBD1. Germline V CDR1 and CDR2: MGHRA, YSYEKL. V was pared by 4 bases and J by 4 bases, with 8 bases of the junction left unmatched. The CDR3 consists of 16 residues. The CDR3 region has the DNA TGCGCCAGCAGCCTGAATACAGGGGGCTCTTACAATGAGCAGTTCTTC. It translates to CASSLNTGGSYNEQFF.

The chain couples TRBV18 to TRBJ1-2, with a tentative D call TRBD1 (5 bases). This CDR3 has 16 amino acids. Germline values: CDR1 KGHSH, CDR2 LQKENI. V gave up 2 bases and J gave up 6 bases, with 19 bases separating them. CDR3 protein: CASSPSRGRAKDGYTF. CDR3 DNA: TGTGCCAGCTCACCATCCCGGGGCAGGGCCAAGGATGGCTACACCTTC. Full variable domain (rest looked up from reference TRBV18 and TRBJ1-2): NAGVMQNPRHLVRRRGQEARLRCSPMKGHSHVYWYRQLPEEGLKFMVYLQKENIIDESGMPKERFSAEFPKEGPSILRIQQVVRGDSAAYFCASSPSRGRAKDGYTFGSGTRLTVV.

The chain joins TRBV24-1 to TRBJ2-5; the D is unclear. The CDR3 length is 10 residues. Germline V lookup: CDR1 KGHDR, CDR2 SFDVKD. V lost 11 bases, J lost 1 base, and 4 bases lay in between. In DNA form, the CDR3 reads TGTGCCATCTCCCAAGAGACCCAGTACTTC. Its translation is CAISQETQYF.

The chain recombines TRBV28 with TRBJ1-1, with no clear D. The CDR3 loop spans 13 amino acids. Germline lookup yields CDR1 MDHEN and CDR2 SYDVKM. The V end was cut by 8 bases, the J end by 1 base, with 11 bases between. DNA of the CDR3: TGTGCCAGCGGGCCGGCACAGAACACTGAAGCTTTCTTT. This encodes CASGPAQNTEAFF.